This entry lists 7 T cell receptor beta chains sequenced from one sample in a study of blood T cell repertoires in COVID-19. TCRdb's copy holds only in-frame clones and misses some; the assay was immunoSEQ multiplex PCR. The sample holds a few hundred thousand clones, roughly 91% seen once. Sequencing was performed on PBMCs or T cells enriched from blood (not recorded which). The source of these receptors is a man younger than 35 who had recovered from COVID-19.

This clone was seen only a few times. Other DNA sequences in the same sample also yield this CDR3. The chain combines TRBV27 with TRBJ1-5; D might be TRBD1 (6 bases). The ends were cut back, 6 bases at V and 1 base at J, with 10 bases in the middle. The CDR3 loop spans 14 amino acids. The germline CDR1 and CDR2 sequences are MNHEY and SMNVEV (reference sequence). The CDR3 spells CASRPTGSNQPQHF. The CDR3, as DNA: TGTGCCAGCAGACCTACAGGGAGCAATCAGCCCCAGCATTTT.

The V call is TRBV5-1, the J call TRBJ1-3; 7 nucleotides agree with TRBD1. This CDR3 is built from 16 residues. Germline V gives CDR1 SGHRS, CDR2 YFSETQ. Trimming removed 1 base from V and 1 base from J; junction bases left unmatched: 5. The DNA for the CDR3 is TGCGCCAGCAGCTTGACAGGGGCCCAATCTGGAAACACCATATATTTT. It is translated as CASSLTGAQSGNTIYF.

This clone was found once. The rearrangement links TRBV6-5 to TRBJ2-1; D remains unclear. CDR3 size: 15 residues. CDR1 and CDR2 (germline): MNHEY, SVGAGI. V was clipped by 4 bases and J by 0 bases, with 10 bases between them. Written as DNA, the CDR3 is TGTGCCAGCAGTTCAAGACTCAGCTCCTACAATGAGCAGTTCTTC. This gives the protein CASSSRLSSYNEQFF.

V usage is TRBV7-9 and J usage is TRBJ1-1, with D perhaps TRBD1 (6 bases). The V and J ends lost 5 bases and 1 base respectively, with 14 bases between them. CDR3 length equals 15 residues. The V gene's germline CDR1 is SEHNR and CDR2 FQNEAQ (reference sequence). CDR3 nucleotide sequence: TGTGCCAGCAGCCTACGCGGGGGCCAGAACACTGAAGCTTTCTTT. It specifies CASSLRGGQNTEAFF. Full variable domain (remainder filled in from reference TRBV7-9 and TRBJ1-1): DTGVSQNPRHKITKRGQNVTFRCDPISEHNRLYWYRQTLGQGPEFLTYFQNEAQLEKSRLLSDRFSAERPKGSFSTLEIQRTEQGDSAMYLCASSLRGGQNTEAFFGQGTRLTVV.

This chain's CDR3 is CASTGGFDNTDTQYF. DNA of the CDR3: TGTGCCAGCACAGGGGGTTTCGACAACACAGATACGCAGTATTTT. The chain couples TRBV5-6 to TRBJ2-3; 7 bases line up with TRBD1. Germline V gene sequence: CDR1 SGHDT, CDR2 YYEEEE. This CDR3 spans 15 amino acids. J was trimmed by 2 bases and V by 6 bases; bases with no gene match: 9.

This chain uses TRBV5-1 with TRBJ2-3, with a possible D match to TRBD2 (7 bases). The germline V gene has CDR1 SGHRS and CDR2 YFSETQ. This CDR3 is 15 amino acids long. Trimming left V 7 bases short and J 3 bases short, with 18 bases between. CDR3 sequence (DNA): TGCGCCAGCGGAGGGGGGGCGGTCCAAACAGATACGCAGTATTTT. Translation: CASGGGAVQTDTQYF.

The chain employs TRBV10-3 and TRBJ1-3; D is uncertain. The CDR3 totals 15 residues. CDR1 is ENHRY, CDR2 SYGVKD, per germline. The V and J ends lost 4 bases and 0 bases respectively, with 10 bases between them. In nucleotides, the CDR3 is TGTGCCATCAGTGGGTACCCCAGCTCTGGAAACACCATATATTTT. Its protein product is CAISGYPSSGNTIYF.